What follows describes a single T cell receptor (beta chain). Trimming stripped 4 bases from V and 1 base from J, with 13 bases between. Germline V gene lookup returns CDR1 SGHAT and CDR2 FQNNGV. The CDR3 loop spans 15 amino acids. Per the study methods: The assay estimated nucleated cells by amplifying reference gene primers. Sequencing used immunoSEQ multiplex PCR; TCRdb keeps in-frame clones, though not all of them. That table supplies the V and J calls and clone size; D and trimming were determined from the DNA. This table has roughly 330,000 clones, around 80% appearing once. The data stem from a study of blood T cell repertoires in COVID-19. On the study more broadly: Samples representing acute and convalescent COVID-19 were sourced from the United States, Italy and Spain. PBMCs, B-cell-depleted T cells, or T cells provided the cDNA or gDNA that made up the material.

This chain uses TRBV11-2 with TRBJ1-1; D possibly corresponds to TRBD1 (6 bases). The clonotype was recovered from a woman aged 45 to 65 with acute or convalescent COVID-19. The sample was peripheral blood. CDR3 bases: TGTGCCAGCAGCTATAACAGGGAGGGGAACACTGAAGCTTTCTTT. Translating gives CASSYNREGNTEAFF.